This passage covers 20 T cell receptor beta chains from one sample sequenced in a study of T cells in pancreatic ductal adenocarcinoma. Libraries were prepared by immunoSEQ multiplex PCR; TCRdb keeps only in-frame clonotypes and omits some of them. The table lists 12,000 or so clones, more than 80% of them singletons. Selected pancreatic ductal adenocarcinoma patients had undergone surgery without neoadjuvant therapy. The sequencing sample was made of PBMCs. Receptors originate from a human donor with pancreatic ductal adenocarcinoma.

The V call is TRBV20-1, the J call TRBJ2-1, with D hard to call. The CDR3 runs to 11 residues. CDR1 and CDR2 (germline): DFQATT, SNEGSKA (reference sequence). Trimming removed 2 bases at V and 7 bases at J, with 6 bases between. CDR3 region: CSARYLNEQFF. Here the CDR3 DNA reads TGCAGTGCTAGATATCTAAATGAGCAGTTCTTC.

This sequence joins TRBV29-1 and TRBJ2-2; 8 bases are shared with TRBD1. Trimming at V came to 4 bases and at J to 13 bases, leaving 11 bases not matched to a gene. The CDR3 has 13 residues. Germline CDR1 and CDR2: SQVTM and ANQGSEA. CDR3 nucleotides: TGCAGCGTTGCGCGGACAGGGTCGGGCGGGCTGTTTTTT. It specifies CSVARTGSGGLFF.

The chain carries TRBV9 and TRBJ2-3; D tentatively reads TRBD1 or TRBD2 (6 bases each). V lost 2 bases and J 6 bases, leaving 13 bases between the germline ends. CDR3 length: 14 amino acids. Germline V gene data show CDR1 as SGDLS and CDR2 as YYNGEE. This CDR3 is CASSVGQGRDTQYF. The DNA of the CDR3 is TGTGCCAGCAGCGTGGGCCAGGGGAGGGATACGCAGTATTTT.

V gene TRBV5-1 combines with J gene TRBJ2-7; 7 bases agree with TRBD1. The germline V gene has CDR1 SGHRS and CDR2 YFSETQ. With 4 bases clipped from V and 2 bases from J, the junction kept 6 bases outside the gene matches. The CDR3 has 14 residues. Here the CDR3 DNA reads TGCGCCAGCAGCCCGCCGGGACAGACCTACGAGCAGTACTTC. This sequence encodes CASSPPGQTYEQYF.

This clone has just a few counts. DNA of the CDR3: TGTGCCAGCAGTATGACTAGCAAGTACGAGCAGTACTTC. This codes for CASSMTSKYEQYF. The V and J genes are TRBV6-1 and TRBJ2-7; 7 nucleotides match TRBD2. V was clipped by 5 bases and J by 4 bases; unmatched bases: 5. CDR1 and CDR2 (germline): MNHNS, SASEGT. The CDR3 extends over 13 amino acids.

CDR3 nucleotides: TGTGCCAGCAGCTTGGGCCGCCCACTGTGGAAGACCCAGTACTTC. This encodes CASSLGRPLWKTQYF. This sequence joins TRBV5-6 and TRBJ2-5; D gene unclear. The V end lost 0 bases, the J end lost 6 bases, and 15 bases lay between the germline ends. This CDR3 is built from 15 residues. CDR1 SGHDT and CDR2 YYEEEE come from the germline V gene.

The V gene is TRBV6-1, the J gene TRBJ1-5; unclear D gene. V gave up 3 bases and J gave up 2 bases, with 5 bases separating them. This CDR3 is built from 13 residues. Germline V lookup: CDR1 MNHNS, CDR2 SASEGT. CDR3 coding DNA: TGTGCCAGCAGTGAGGATCGCAATCAGCCCCAGCATTTT. Translating gives CASSEDRNQPQHF.

CDR3 residues: CASSPTRSSGRGYEQYF. The CDR3 DNA sequence: TGTGCCAGCAGTCCAACCCGATCTAGCGGGAGGGGGTACGAGCAGTACTTC. This rearrangement joins TRBV27 to TRBJ2-5; 12 bases agree with TRBD2. The J call is uncertain, as TRBJ2-7 better fits the DNA end. The CDR3 loop spans 17 amino acids. CDR1 is MNHEY, CDR2 SMNVEV, per germline (reference sequence).

The chain links TRBV4-1 to TRBJ2-3; 9 nucleotides align to TRBD2. Germline V CDR1 and CDR2: MGHRA, YSYEKL. This CDR3 has 15 amino acids. Trimming cost V 4 bases and J 4 bases; bases outside gene matches: 6. The DNA of the CDR3 is TGCGCCAGCAGCCTAACTAGCGGGCGGTCAGATACGCAGTATTTT. Protein product: CASSLTSGRSDTQYF.

The chain carries TRBV4-3 and TRBJ2-2, with D perhaps given as TRBD1 or TRBD2 (6 bases each). V was clipped by 2 bases and J by 2 bases, with 9 bases between them. Germline V lookup: CDR1 LGHNA, CDR2 YSLEER. This CDR3 is built from 15 residues. The CDR3 here is CASSQQGTNTGELFF. The CDR3 DNA follows: TGCGCCAGCAGCCAACAGGGGACTAACACCGGGGAGCTGTTTTTT.

The V call is TRBV11-2, the J call TRBJ1-1; 10 bases line up with TRBD1. V dropped 5 bases and J dropped 5; count of bases not matched to a gene: 14. Germline V gives CDR1 SGHAT, CDR2 FQNNGV. The length of the CDR3 is 17 residues. CDR3 DNA sequence: TGTGCCAGCAGCCCATCACCGGGACAGGGGTGGGGAACTGAAGCTTTCTTT. Translated: CASSPSPGQGWGTEAFF.

This rearrangement joins TRBV7-2 to TRBJ2-3, with D tentatively TRBD2 (5 bases). Germline assignment: CDR1 SGHTA and CDR2 FQGNSA. This CDR3 contains 15 residues. Trimming removed 1 base from V and 4 bases from J, with 12 bases in between. The CDR3 protein is CASSLVAVRADTQYF. CDR3 coding DNA: TGTGCCAGCAGCTTAGTCGCGGTGAGGGCAGATACGCAGTATTTT.

The chain couples TRBV6-6 to TRBJ2-3; D may match TRBD1 or TRBD2 (5 bases each). The CDR3 is 12 residues long. V lost 8 bases and J 5 bases, leaving 11 bases between the germline ends. Germline values: CDR1 MNHNY, CDR2 SVGAGI (reference sequence). The CDR3 coding sequence is TGTGCCAGCGGGACCCCCGAAGATACGCAGTATTTT. Its protein product is CASGTPEDTQYF.

The chain is built from TRBV6-5 and TRBJ2-7; possibly TRBD1 for D (6 bases). The CDR3 runs to 15 residues. Deletions cut 6 bases from V and 3 bases from J, with 18 bases between. The germline CDR1 and CDR2 sequences are MNHEY and SVGAGI. Written as DNA, the CDR3 is TGTGCCAGCAGAACAGGGAAGGGGCTAAACTACGAGCAGTACTTC. It yields the protein CASRTGKGLNYEQYF.

The chain joins TRBV6-1 to TRBJ2-3; D uncertain. CDR3 length equals 15 residues. The ends were cut back, 1 base at V and 0 bases at J, with 8 bases in the middle. Germline CDR1 MNHNS, CDR2 SASEGT. The CDR3 loop reads CASSEGVTSTDTQYF. In nucleotides, the CDR3 is TGTGCCAGCAGTGAAGGGGTGACTAGCACAGATACGCAGTATTTT.

The chain recombines TRBV2 with TRBJ1-1; unclear D gene. This CDR3 has 13 amino acids. V gave up 7 bases and J gave up 1 base, with 10 bases separating them. The V gene's germline CDR1 is SNHLY and CDR2 FYNNEI. The CDR3 protein is CASKGLRNTEAFF. CDR3 nucleotides: TGTGCCAGCAAGGGATTGAGGAACACTGAAGCTTTCTTT.

V gene TRBV6-6 combines with J gene TRBJ1-4, with D tentatively TRBD1 (5 bases). This CDR3 comprises 13 residues. Trimming pared 2 bases from V and 7 bases from J, leaving 8 bases between. In germline, CDR1 is MNHNY, CDR2 SVGAGI (reference sequence). CDR3 region: CASSYRRGEKLFF. Here the CDR3 DNA reads TGTGCCAGCAGTTACAGGAGGGGTGAAAAACTGTTTTTT.

The chain recombines TRBV7-9 with TRBJ1-6; D uncertain. V was clipped by 4 bases and J by 0 bases, with 10 bases between them. There are 16 residues in the CDR3. Germline V CDR1 and CDR2: SEHNR, FQNEAQ (reference sequence). CDR3 in amino acids: CASSSTDSSYNSPLHF. DNA for the CDR3: TGTGCCAGCAGCTCGACCGATAGCTCCTATAATTCACCCCTCCACTTT.

The chain employs TRBV25-1 and TRBJ1-1; a weak D match, TRBD1 (6 bases). CDR3 size: 14 residues. The germline V and J ends were trimmed by 3 bases and 3 bases, with 11 bases remaining between them. The germline V gene encodes CDR1 MGHDK and CDR2 SYGVNS. Here the CDR3 DNA reads TGTGCCAGCAGTGACGGGGGCATGGACACTGAAGCTTTCTTT. It encodes CASSDGGMDTEAFF.

The rearrangement uses TRBV6-5 and TRBJ1-4; tentative D call: TRBD1 (5 bases). In germline, CDR1 is MNHEY, CDR2 SVGAGI. Trimming removed 0 bases from V and 6 bases from J, with 8 bases in between. The length of the CDR3 is 14 residues. CDR3 sequence reads: CASSYSVGDEKLFF. The CDR3, as DNA: TGTGCCAGCAGTTACTCCGTGGGGGATGAAAAACTGTTTTTT.